A single sample is the source of the 10 T cell receptor beta chains below, sequenced in a study of control samples from healthy donors and cancer patients. Sequenced by immunoSEQ multiplex PCR; TCRdb stores in-frame clones only, minus some. The sample includes approximately 70,000 clones, 75% to 85% seen only once; the top ten take 15% to 18%. Source material: blood. All receptors come from a man aged 55 to 70 in good health.

The chain carries TRBV19 and TRBJ2-7; D call uncertain. Between the trimmed V and J ends, which lost 3 bases and 5 bases, there was a span of 20 bases. The CDR3 covers 16 residues. Germline V gives CDR1 LNHDA, CDR2 SQIVND (reference sequence). The CDR3 loop is CASSIASPVPRNEQYF. The DNA for the CDR3 is TGTGCCAGTAGTATCGCGTCTCCAGTCCCCCGGAACGAGCAGTACTTC.

This clone was seen a handful of times. J is TRBJ2-6 and V is TRBV18; 12 nucleotides agree with TRBD1. CDR3 length equals 19 residues. Trimming at V came to 2 bases and at J to 0 bases, leaving 5 bases not matched to a gene. Germline lookup yields CDR1 KGHSH and CDR2 LQKENI. The CDR3 reads CASSPVGTGGLSGANVLTF. Written as DNA, the CDR3 is TGTGCCAGCTCACCAGTGGGGACAGGGGGCCTCTCTGGGGCCAACGTCCTGACTTTC.

This rearrangement joins TRBV2 to TRBJ2-5, with D perhaps TRBD2 (7 bases). Between the trimmed V and J ends, which lost 8 bases and 2 bases, there was a span of 9 bases. The CDR3 totals 12 residues. Germline assignment: CDR1 SNHLY and CDR2 FYNNEI. The CDR3 is CASGRGQETQYF. DNA for the CDR3: TGTGCCAGCGGGAGGGGGCAAGAGACCCAGTACTTC.

J is TRBJ2-7 and V is TRBV9; 9 bases map to TRBD2. Germline-derived CDR1 and CDR2 are SGDLS and YYNGEE. The ends lost 0 bases at V and 5 bases at J; junction bases unmatched: 9. The length of the CDR3 is 16 residues. The CDR3 here is CASSVGPSGILDEQYF. CDR3 sequence (DNA): TGTGCCAGCAGCGTAGGGCCTAGCGGGATCCTAGACGAGCAGTACTTC. The full variable domain, rest sourced from reference TRBV9 and TRBJ2-7, is DSGVTQTPKHLITATGQRVTLRCSPRSGDLSVYWYQQSLDQGLQFLIQYYNGEERAKGNILERFSAQQFPDLHSELNLSSLELGDSALYFCASSVGPSGILDEQYFGPGTRLTVT.

The CDR3 nucleotides read TGTGCCAGCAGCAACAGGACAGTCTCCTACGAGCAGTACTTC. Protein: CASSNRTVSYEQYF. The chain employs TRBV7-9 and TRBJ2-7; possible D gene TRBD1, 6 bases. The length of the CDR3 is 14 residues. Germline lookup yields CDR1 SEHNR and CDR2 FQNEAQ (reference sequence). The ends were cut back, 5 bases at V and 0 bases at J, with 11 bases in the middle.

This chain connects TRBV28 to TRBJ2-1; the D gene is possibly TRBD2 (6 bases). V shed 2 bases and J shed 4 bases, with 9 bases lying between them. Per germline, CDR1 MDHEN and CDR2 SYDVKM. The CDR3 consists of 14 residues. CDR3 sequence: CASSLPGTYNEQFF. In DNA, the CDR3 is TGTGCCAGCAGTTTACCCGGGACTTACAATGAGCAGTTCTTC.

The rearrangement joins TRBV25-1 to TRBJ1-3; D not certain. Germline lookup yields CDR1 MGHDK and CDR2 SYGVNS. With 5 bases removed from V and 4 bases from J, the gap between germline ends came to 6 bases. The CDR3 consists of 12 residues. Here the CDR3 DNA reads TGTGCCAGCAGTCCAGGAGGAAACACCATATATTTT. Its translation is CASSPGGNTIYF.

This clone showed up just a few times. The genes are TRBV5-1 and TRBJ2-1, with TRBD2 as a possible D gene (5 bases). This CDR3 has 13 amino acids. V was trimmed by 1 base and J by 5 bases, leaving 7 bases between them. Germline V gives CDR1 SGHRS, CDR2 YFSETQ. The CDR3 DNA sequence: TGCGCCAGCAGCTTGATGGGAGACAATGAGCAGTTCTTC. Translated, it gives CASSLMGDNEQFF. The whole variable domain, remainder taken from reference TRBV5-1 and TRBJ2-1, is KAGVTQTPRYLIKTRGQQVTLSCSPISGHRSVSWYQQTPGQGLQFLFEYFSETQRNKGNFPGRFSGRQFSNSRSEMNVSTLELGDSALYLCASSLMGDNEQFFGPGTRLTVL.

The rearrangement uses TRBV14 and TRBJ2-1, with D unresolved. With 0 bases removed from V and 3 bases from J, the gap between germline ends came to 15 bases. The CDR3 sequence is 17 residues long. Germline CDR1 reads SGHDN; CDR2 reads FVKESK. Here the CDR3 DNA reads TGTGCCAGCAGCCAAGAGGACCGGATTGCTGGCTACAATGAGCAGTTCTTC. Translating gives CASSQEDRIAGYNEQFF.

This clone was counted a few times. The chain joins TRBV29-1 to TRBJ2-5, with D possibly being TRBD2 (5 bases). The CDR3 is 15 amino acids. Germline loops: CDR1 SQVTM, CDR2 ANQGSEA. V lost 6 bases and J lost 5, with 22 bases in between. In DNA, the CDR3 is TGCAGCGTGACATCTTTTACGGGGTTTTCGGAGACCCAGTACTTC. It specifies CSVTSFTGFSETQYF. The variable domain in full, with the rest retrieved from reference TRBV29-1 and TRBJ2-5, is SAVISQKPSRDICQRGTSLTIQCQVDSQVTMMFWYRQQPGQSLTLIATANQGSEATYESGFVIDKFPISRPNLTFSTLTVSNMSPEDSSIYLCSVTSFTGFSETQYFGPGTRLLVL.